This T cell receptor beta chain was documented in a study of T cell repertoires in cytomegalovirus infection. Overall study: It was recently identified HLA-C-restricted and well-studied HLA-B-restricted CMV epitopes that the study used. An indication of both CMV infection and matching HLA type came from public TCR beta signatures. Study-wide results and limits: Cumulative frequency of public TCR beta families picked out carriers of CMV plus the relevant HLA. Ex vivo, HLA-C-restricted CMV-specific TCR beta clonotypes prevailed over the rest of the response.

The CDR3 length is 16 residues. V lost 5 bases to trimming and J lost 1 base; unmatched junction nucleotides: 5. This clonotype was seen a handful of times. Its specificity is unknown. TCRdb recomputed calls from the reads with MiXCR, one row per CDR3 protein. The sample has 40,000 to 60,000 distinct CDR3 sequences; 20% to 25% are singletons. The clonotype comes from a human donor in good health (CMV status not recorded). Some clones in this sample may be carry-over from other donors' samples. The gene calls are TRBV12-3 or TRBV12-4 and TRBJ2-7; 13 bases fit TRBD2. Sequencing used CD8+ T cells from cultured PBMCs, obtained from culture after CMV antigen stimulation. The CDR3: CASSPMGLAGSYEQYF. In nucleotides, the CDR3 is TGTGCCAGCAGTCCCATGGGACTAGCGGGATCCTACGAGCAGTACTTC.